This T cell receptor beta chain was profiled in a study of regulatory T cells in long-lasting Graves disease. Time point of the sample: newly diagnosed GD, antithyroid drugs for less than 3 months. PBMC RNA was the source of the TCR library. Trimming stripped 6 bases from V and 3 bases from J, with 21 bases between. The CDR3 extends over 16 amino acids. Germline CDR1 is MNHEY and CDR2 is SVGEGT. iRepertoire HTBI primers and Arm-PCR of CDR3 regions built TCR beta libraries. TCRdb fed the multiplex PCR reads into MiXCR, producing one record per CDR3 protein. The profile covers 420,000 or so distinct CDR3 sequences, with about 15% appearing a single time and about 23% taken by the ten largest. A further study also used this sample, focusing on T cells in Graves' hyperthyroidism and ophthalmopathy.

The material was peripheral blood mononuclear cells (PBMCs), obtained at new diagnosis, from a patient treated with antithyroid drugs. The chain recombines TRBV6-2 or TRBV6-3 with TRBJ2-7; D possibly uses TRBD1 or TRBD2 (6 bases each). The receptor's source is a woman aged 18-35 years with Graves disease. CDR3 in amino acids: CASSRILEGGIYEQYF. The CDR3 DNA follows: TGTGCCAGCAGCCGCATACTGGAGGGGGGAATCTACGAGCAGTACTTC.